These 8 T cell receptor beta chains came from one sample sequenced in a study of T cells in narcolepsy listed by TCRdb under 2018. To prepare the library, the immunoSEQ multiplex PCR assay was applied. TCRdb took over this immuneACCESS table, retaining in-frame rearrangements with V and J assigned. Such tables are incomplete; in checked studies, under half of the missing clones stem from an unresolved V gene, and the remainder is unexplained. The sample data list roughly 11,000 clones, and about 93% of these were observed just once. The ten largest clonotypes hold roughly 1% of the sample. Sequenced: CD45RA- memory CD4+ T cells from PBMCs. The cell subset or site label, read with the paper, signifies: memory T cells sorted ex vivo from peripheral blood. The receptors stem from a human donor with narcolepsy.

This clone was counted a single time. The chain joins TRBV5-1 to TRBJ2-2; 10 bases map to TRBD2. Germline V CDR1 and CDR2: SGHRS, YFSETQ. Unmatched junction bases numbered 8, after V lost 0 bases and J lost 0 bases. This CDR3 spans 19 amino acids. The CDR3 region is CASSLEGLAGATNTGELFF. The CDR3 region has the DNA TGCGCCAGCAGCTTGGAGGGCCTAGCGGGGGCCACGAACACCGGGGAGCTGTTTTTT.

CDR3 sequence reads: CASRVGTNTGELFF. The DNA for the CDR3 is TGTGCCAGCAGGGTCGGGACGAACACCGGGGAGCTGTTTTTT. V is TRBV11-3 and J is TRBJ2-2, with TRBD2 as a possible D gene (5 bases). V was shortened by 6 bases and J by 0 bases, with 8 bases between the two germline ends. Germline assignment: CDR1 SGHNT and CDR2 YENEEA. The CDR3 totals 14 residues.

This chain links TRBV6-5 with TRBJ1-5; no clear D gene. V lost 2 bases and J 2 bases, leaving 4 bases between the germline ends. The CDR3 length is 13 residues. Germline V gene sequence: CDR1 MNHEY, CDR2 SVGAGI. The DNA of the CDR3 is TGTGCCAGCAGTTACAGGGGCAATCAGCCCCAGCATTTT. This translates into CASSYRGNQPQHF.

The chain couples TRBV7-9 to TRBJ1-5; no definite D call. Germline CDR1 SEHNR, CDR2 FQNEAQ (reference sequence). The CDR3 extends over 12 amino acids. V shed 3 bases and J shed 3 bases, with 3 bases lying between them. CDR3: CASSFPNQPQHF. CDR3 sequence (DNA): TGTGCCAGCAGCTTTCCCAATCAGCCCCAGCATTTT.

CDR3 region: CASSARTGSEAFF. CDR3 nucleotide sequence: TGTGCCAGCAGTGCCCGGACAGGGTCTGAAGCTTTCTTT. The V call is TRBV27, the J call TRBJ1-1, with 8 bases matching TRBD1. This CDR3 spans 13 amino acids. After removal of 5 bases from V and 6 bases from J, the junction contained 5 bases not matched to a gene. The germline CDR1 and CDR2 sequences are MNHEY and SMNVEV (reference sequence).

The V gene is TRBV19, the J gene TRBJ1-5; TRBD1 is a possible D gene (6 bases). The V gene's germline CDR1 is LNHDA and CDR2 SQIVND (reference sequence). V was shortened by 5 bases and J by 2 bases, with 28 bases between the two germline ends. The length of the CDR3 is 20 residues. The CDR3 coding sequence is TGTGCCAGTAGTCGAAAGCCGAAACAGGGAATGAGGGGTCGCAATCAGCCCCAGCATTTT. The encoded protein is CASSRKPKQGMRGRNQPQHF.

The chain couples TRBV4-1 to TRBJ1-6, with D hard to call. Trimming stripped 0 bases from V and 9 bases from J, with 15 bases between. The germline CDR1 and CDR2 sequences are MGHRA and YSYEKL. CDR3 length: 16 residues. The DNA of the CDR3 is TGCGCCAGCAGCCAAGATAGCGGTAGTATGGGTTCACCCCTCCACTTT. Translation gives CASSQDSGSMGSPLHF.

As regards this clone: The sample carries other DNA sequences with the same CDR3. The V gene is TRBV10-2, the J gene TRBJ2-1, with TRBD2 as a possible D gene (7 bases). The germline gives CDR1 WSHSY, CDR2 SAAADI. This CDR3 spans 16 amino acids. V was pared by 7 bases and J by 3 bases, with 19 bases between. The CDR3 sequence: CASIGEGGGGYNEQFF. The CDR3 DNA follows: TGCGCCAGCATTGGGGAGGGGGGGGGCGGCTACAATGAGCAGTTCTTC.